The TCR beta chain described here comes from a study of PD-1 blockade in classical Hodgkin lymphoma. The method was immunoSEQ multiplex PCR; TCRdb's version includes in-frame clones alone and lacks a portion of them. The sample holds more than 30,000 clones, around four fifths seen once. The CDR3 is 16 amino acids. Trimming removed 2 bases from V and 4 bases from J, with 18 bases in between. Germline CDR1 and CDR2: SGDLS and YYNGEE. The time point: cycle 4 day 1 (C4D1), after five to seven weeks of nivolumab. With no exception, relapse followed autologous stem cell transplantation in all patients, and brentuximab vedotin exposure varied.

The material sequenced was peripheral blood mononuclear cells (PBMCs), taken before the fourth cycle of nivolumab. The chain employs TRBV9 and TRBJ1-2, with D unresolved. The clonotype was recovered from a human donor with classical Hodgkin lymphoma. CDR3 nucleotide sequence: TGTGCCAGCAGCGTCCAAGACTCCGGGTGGGGCTATGGCTACACCTTC. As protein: CASSVQDSGWGYGYTF.